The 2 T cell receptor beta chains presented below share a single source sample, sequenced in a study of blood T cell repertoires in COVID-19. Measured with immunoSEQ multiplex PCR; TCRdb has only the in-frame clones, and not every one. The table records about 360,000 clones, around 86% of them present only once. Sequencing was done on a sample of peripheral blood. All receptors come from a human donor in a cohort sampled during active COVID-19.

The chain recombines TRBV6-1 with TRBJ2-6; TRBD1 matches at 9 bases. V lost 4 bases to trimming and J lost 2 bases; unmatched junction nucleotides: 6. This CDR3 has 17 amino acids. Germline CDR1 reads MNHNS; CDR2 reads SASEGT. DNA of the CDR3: TGTGCCAGCAGTGGGGGGACAGGGCTCCCTGGGGCCAACGTCCTGACTTTC. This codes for CASSGGTGLPGANVLTF.

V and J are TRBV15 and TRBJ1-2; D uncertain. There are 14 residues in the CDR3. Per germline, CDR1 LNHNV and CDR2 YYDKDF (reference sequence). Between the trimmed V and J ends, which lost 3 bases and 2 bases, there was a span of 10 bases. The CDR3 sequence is CATSRGRGNYGYTF. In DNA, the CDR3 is TGTGCCACCAGCAGGGGTCGAGGAAACTATGGCTACACCTTC.